Here is one T cell receptor (beta chain) with its context. The target antigen is unknown. Other DNA sequences in the same sample also yield this CDR3. These data originate in a study of shared clonotypes between healthy human individuals. Study at large: Plates per donor: three CD4 naive, three CD4 memory, two CD8 naive, one CD8 memory.

This CDR3 has 14 amino acids. V lost 5 bases and J lost 6; bases outside the gene matches: 3. Germline CDR1 reads SNHLY; CDR2 reads FYNNEI. HIV-negative, healthy adults without recent acute infections or vaccinations were the donors. General study points: Several donors showed sharing of around 5.3% of naive CD4 clonotypes. Non-shared clonotypes showed lower generation probabilities than clonotypes common to all four donors.

The protocol was immunoSEQ multiplex PCR, while the TCRdb copy is restricted to in-frame clones and leaves out a portion. The sample has some 2.3 million clones; more than 80% are singletons. The specimen sequenced was naive CD4+ T cells from PBMCs. Documented subset: CD45RA+ positively selected. The source is a man aged 18 to 30 in good health. Some clones in this sample may be carry-over from other donors' samples. The chain carries TRBV2 and TRBJ1-5; 11 nucleotides match TRBD1. Here the CDR3 DNA reads TGTGCCAGCAGTATAGGGACAGGGGGTCAGCCCCAGCATTTT. As protein: CASSIGTGGQPQHF.